Included here is one T cell receptor (beta chain) sequence, with context. Its antigen is currently unknown. Germline V gene data show CDR1 as SGHKS and CDR2 as YYEKEE (reference sequence). J was trimmed by 1 base and V by 1 base; bases with no gene match: 3. This CDR3 is 15 amino acids long. It was with 60 Vbeta and 13 Jbeta primers that the PCR ran. Data came from immunoSEQ multiplex PCR; TCRdb stores just in-frame clones and leaves some out. The sample contains about 160,000 clones, roughly 73% of which appear only once. The data are from a study of cytomegalovirus exposure and HLA in healthy donors. Study-wide results and limits: Common viral pathogens (according to a later analysis) appeared linked to several of the most significant clusters. Among TCR beta chains, those listed as cytomegalovirus-associated numbered fewer than 200.

The clonotype was recovered from a woman in her 30s in good health and CMV-seronegative. The chain joins TRBV5-5 to TRBJ2-7; the match to TRBD1 covers 9 bases. Input material: PBMCs. CDR3 amino acids: CASSLRGTGSYEQYF. CDR3 DNA sequence: TGTGCCAGCAGCTTGCGGGGGACAGGGTCCTACGAGCAGTACTTC.